This TCR beta chain is from a study of T cells in Graves' hyperthyroidism and ophthalmopathy. Study-wide results and caveats: The blood repertoire included most of the expanded thyroid clonotypes above 0.001.

Hyperthyroidism had been newly diagnosed in patients aged 18 to 65, and its duration was under 2 months. This clonotype was observed many times. Its cognate antigen is unknown. Germline V gene sequence: CDR1 LGHDT, CDR2 YNNKEL (reference sequence). V lost 6 bases and J 1 base, leaving 13 bases between the germline ends. There are 14 residues in the CDR3. It was RNA transcripts that yielded the amplified TCR beta CDR3 regions. First-round RT-PCR with HTBI primers amplified the TCR CDR3 region. TCRdb independently ran MiXCR on the multiplex PCR reads; one entry per CDR3 protein. The profile shows 450,000 to 600,000 distinct CDR3 sequences, 12% to 15% of them singletons.

The TCR sequence derives from a woman in her thirties or forties with Graves' hyperthyroidism. Sequencing was done on a sample of blood. V is TRBV3-1 and J is TRBJ2-7, with D perhaps TRBD1 or TRBD2 (5 bases each). CDR3 nucleotides: TGTGCCAGCAGTCGGGGCCTTTGGTCCTACGAGCAGTACTTC. Its protein is CASSRGLWSYEQYF.